One and the same sample provided the 26 T cell receptor beta chains below, sequenced in a study of T cell repertoires in cytomegalovirus infection. Each CDR3 protein gets one entry after TCRdb re-called the reads with MiXCR. The repertoire has a few hundred thousand distinct CDR3 sequences, 33% of them found once; the top ten carry roughly a sixth. Their target antigens are unknown. The sample in question was cultured PBMCs, obtained from culture after CMV antigen stimulation. The origin of the receptors is a human donor in good health (CMV status not recorded). Some clones in this sample may be carry-over from other donors' samples.

The chain joins TRBV15 to TRBJ1-2; 9 bases are shared with TRBD1. CDR1 and CDR2 from the germline V gene are LNHNV and YYDKDF (reference sequence). J gave up 0 bases and V 5 bases, and 16 bases lay outside the gene matches. The CDR3 runs 19 residues. CDR3 residues: CATSEPSRDRVFANYGYTF. CDR3 DNA sequence: TGTGCCACCAGCGAACCGTCCCGGGACAGGGTGTTCGCTAACTATGGCTACACCTTC.

J is TRBJ1-4 and V is TRBV4-3, with a tentative D call TRBD1 (6 bases). The CDR3 is made up of 15 amino acids. V lost 4 bases and J 5 bases, leaving 14 bases between the germline ends. Germline CDR1 reads LGHNA; CDR2 reads YSLEER. The CDR3 DNA reads as TGCGCCAGCAGCCCCTCTACAGGGACCAATGAAAAACTGTTTTTT. This translates into CASSPSTGTNEKLFF.

The rearrangement uses TRBV20-1 and TRBJ1-3; TRBD1 is a possible D gene (5 bases). The V and J ends lost 4 bases and 4 bases respectively, with 20 bases between them. Germline V gives CDR1 DFQATT, CDR2 SNEGSKA (reference sequence). CDR3 length equals 16 residues. CDR3 region: CSANSDARVTGNTIYF. CDR3 bases: TGCAGTGCTAACTCCGATGCCAGGGTGACGGGAAACACCATATATTTT.

V and J are TRBV28 and TRBJ1-2; D is possibly TRBD1 (5 bases). CDR3 length equals 18 residues. V was trimmed by 3 bases and J by 1 base, leaving 21 bases between them. Germline lookup yields CDR1 MDHEN and CDR2 SYDVKM. CDR3 DNA sequence: TGTGCCAGCAGTTTCTTATTACGTTTGGCAGGGAGTAACTATGGCTACACCTTC. Amino acid sequence: CASSFLLRLAGSNYGYTF.

The J gene is TRBJ1-1, the V gene TRBV10-3; D ambiguous. The V gene lost 4 bases and the J gene lost 6 bases, with 12 bases spanning the gap. The germline V gene encodes CDR1 ENHRY and CDR2 SYGVKD. The CDR3 sequence is 13 residues long. The CDR3 loop is CAISVSLTAEAFF. As DNA, the CDR3 is TGTGCCATCAGTGTTTCCCTGACCGCTGAAGCTTTCTTT.

The chain employs TRBV6-2 or TRBV6-3 and TRBJ1-3; tentatively, D is TRBD1 (6 bases). Per germline, CDR1 MNHEY and CDR2 SVGEGT. CDR3 length equals 14 residues. Deletions cut 4 bases from V and 3 bases from J, with 10 bases between. Here the CDR3 DNA reads TGTGCCAGCAGTTCGGGGGCGCGTGGAAACACCATATATTTT. Translating it yields CASSSGARGNTIYF.

The V gene is TRBV12-3 or TRBV12-4, the J gene TRBJ2-7, with 11 bases matching TRBD2. The CDR3 spans 16 residues. J lost 7 bases, V lost 5 bases, and 13 bases had no gene match. CDR3: CASSNSISGRAREQYF. The CDR3 DNA sequence: TGTGCCAGCAGTAACTCGATTAGCGGGAGGGCGCGAGAGCAGTACTTC.

Only a few counts were recorded for this clonotype. The gene calls are TRBV5-4 and TRBJ2-7; TRBD2 might be the D (7 bases). Germline V CDR1 and CDR2: SGHNT, YYREEE (reference sequence). This CDR3 is 14 amino acids long. V was pared by 4 bases and J by 4 bases, with 15 bases between. This CDR3 reads CASSGGGGNYEQYF. As DNA, the CDR3 is TGTGCCAGCAGCGGGGGGGGCGGAAATTACGAGCAGTACTTC.

This clonotype was detected many times. This chain joins TRBV12-3 or TRBV12-4 and TRBJ2-3, with D tentatively TRBD2 (6 bases). V was shortened by 5 bases and J by 0 bases, with 9 bases between the two germline ends. This CDR3 region has 14 residues. DNA for the CDR3: TGTGCCAGCAGTCACGGGACTAGCACAGATACGCAGTATTTT. This translates into CASSHGTSTDTQYF.

This clonotype was seen more than once but under ten times. The V gene is TRBV5-4, the J gene TRBJ2-5; 8 bases match TRBD1. Germline CDR1 SGHNT, CDR2 YYREEE (reference sequence). This CDR3 is built from 16 residues. After removal of 4 bases from V and 0 bases from J, the junction contained 8 bases not matched to a gene. CDR3 bases: TGTGCCAGCAGCAAACGGACAGGGAGCGACCAAGAGACCCAGTACTTC. It encodes CASSKRTGSDQETQYF.

This clonotype was seen a handful of times. V usage is TRBV4-3 and J usage is TRBJ2-7; D might be TRBD2 (6 bases). The CDR3 runs to 16 residues. Germline CDR1 and CDR2: LGHNA and YSLEER. The V end lost 0 bases, the J end lost 6 bases, and 18 bases lay between the germline ends. CDR3 DNA sequence: TGCGCCAGCAGCCAAGATGCGGCGGGGCTGGTTATCGAGCAGTACTTC. It specifies CASSQDAAGLVIEQYF.

The chain combines TRBV7-2 with TRBJ2-3; maybe TRBD2 (6 bases). This CDR3 has 15 amino acids. The germline V and J ends were trimmed by 0 bases and 4 bases, with 11 bases remaining between them. In germline, CDR1 is SGHTA, CDR2 FQGNSA. The CDR3 loop is CASSLAPGRADTQYF. CDR3 sequence (DNA): TGTGCCAGCAGCTTAGCTCCCGGGAGAGCAGATACGCAGTATTTT.

This clonotype was seen a handful of times. V and J are TRBV3-1 and TRBJ2-2; 8 nucleotides match TRBD1. V was clipped by 4 bases and J by 2 bases; unmatched bases: 15. In germline, CDR1 is LGHDT, CDR2 YNNKEL (reference sequence). The CDR3 loop spans 19 amino acids. This CDR3 reads CASSRSGTGRPPNTGELFF. The DNA for the CDR3 is TGTGCCAGCAGCCGCTCCGGGACAGGCCGACCTCCAAACACCGGGGAGCTGTTTTTT.

This chain links TRBV20-1 with TRBJ1-4, with D hard to call. The length of the CDR3 is 17 residues. Between the trimmed V and J ends, which lost 0 bases and 2 bases, there was a span of 16 bases. Germline-derived CDR1 and CDR2 are DFQATT and SNEGSKA (reference sequence). This CDR3 reads CSARETAFGRTNEKLFF. CDR3 coding DNA: TGCAGTGCTAGAGAGACTGCGTTCGGGAGGACTAATGAAAAACTGTTTTTT.

The chain has TRBV11-2 and TRBJ2-3; D not resolved. The CDR3 consists of 15 residues. The V gene's germline CDR1 is SGHAT and CDR2 FQNNGV. With 3 bases removed from V and 0 bases from J, the gap between germline ends came to 10 bases. As DNA, the CDR3 is TGTGCCAGCAGCTTCCTCTTCTCTAGCACAGATACGCAGTATTTT. Encoded protein: CASSFLFSSTDTQYF.

In its sample, this clonotype was seen a few times. The rearrangement joins TRBV7-2 to TRBJ1-2; D possibly corresponds to TRBD1 (5 bases). This CDR3 is 12 amino acids long. Trimming took off 5 bases at V and 8 bases at J, with 12 bases between the two ends. Per germline, CDR1 SGHTA and CDR2 FQGNSA. Written as DNA, the CDR3 is TGTGCCAGCAGCCTAGGGTGGGACGGCTACACCTTC. This translates into CASSLGWDGYTF. The whole variable domain, remainder taken from reference TRBV7-2 and TRBJ1-2, is GAGVSQSPSNKVTEKGKDVELRCDPISGHTALYWYRQSLGQGLEFLIYFQGNSAPDKSGLPSDRFSAERTGGSVSTLTIQRTQQEDSAVYLCASSLGWDGYTFGSGTRLTVV.

V gene TRBV2 combines with J gene TRBJ1-2; no definite D call. This CDR3 contains 12 residues. Germline CDR1 SNHLY, CDR2 FYNNEI. Trimming removed 3 bases at V and 5 bases at J, with 7 bases between. CDR3 nucleotides: TGTGCCAGCAGTGACGAGGCGTATGGCTACACCTTC. It translates to CASSDEAYGYTF.

The rearrangement uses TRBV11-3 and TRBJ1-1; 7 bases fit TRBD1. The CDR3 spans 15 residues. Germline lookup yields CDR1 SGHNT and CDR2 YENEEA. The ends lost 5 bases at V and 2 bases at J; junction bases unmatched: 8. The CDR3 spells CASSLVQGVNTEAFF. CDR3 in DNA: TGTGCCAGCAGCCTTGTCCAGGGGGTTAACACTGAAGCTTTCTTT.

The genes are TRBV12-3 or TRBV12-4 and TRBJ1-1; 10 positions agree with TRBD1. The V segment lost 7 bases and the J segment 1 base; nucleotides outside the gene matches: 6. The CDR3 has 15 amino acids. CDR3 DNA: TGTGCCAGCAATCCGGGACAGGGGCCGAACACTGAAGCTTTCTTT. This codes for CASNPGQGPNTEAFF.

A note on this clonotype: One junction end disagrees with the germline gene, perhaps due to a read error. J is TRBJ2-7 and V is TRBV6-9, with TRBD2 matching 9 bases. There are 17 residues in the CDR3. In germline, CDR1 is MNHGY, CDR2 SVAAGI. The CDR3 coding sequence is TGTGCCAGCAGTGCGGCTAGCGGGACTTCCCTACCCTACGAGCGGTACTTC. Translated, it gives CASSAASGTSLPYERYF.

This chain connects TRBV7-6 to TRBJ2-5, with 9 bases aligning to TRBD1. This CDR3 is built from 17 residues. Germline V gives CDR1 SGHVS, CDR2 FNYEAQ. Losses at the gene ends were 5 bases for V and 1 base for J; bases not matched to a gene: 11. CDR3 in amino acids: CASSLTPGQGGQETQYF. The DNA of the CDR3 is TGTGCCAGCAGCCTTACCCCGGGACAGGGAGGCCAAGAGACCCAGTACTTC. Combining the CDR3 with reference TRBV7-6 and TRBJ2-5 gives the whole variable domain GAGVSQSPRYKVTKRGQDVALRCDPISGHVSLYWYRQALGQGPEFLTYFNYEAQQDKSGLPNDRFSAERPEGSISTLTIQRTEQRDSAMYRCASSLTPGQGGQETQYFGPGTRLLVL.

This clonotype was counted a few times. The V gene is TRBV7-2, the J gene TRBJ2-2, with D perhaps matching TRBD1 or TRBD2 (5 bases each). This CDR3 has 14 residues. Trimming shortened V by 6 bases and J by 3 bases, and 11 bases separated the two germline ends. The germline gives CDR1 SGHTA, CDR2 FQGNSA. CDR3 in DNA: TGTGCCAGCAGAAAGGGACCAGACACCGGGGAGCTGTTTTTT. This codes for CASRKGPDTGELFF.

The chain is built from TRBV7-2 and TRBJ2-1, with a tentative D call TRBD1 (6 bases). This CDR3 is built from 15 residues. Per germline, CDR1 SGHTA and CDR2 FQGNSA. V was cut by 5 bases and J by 4 bases, with 15 bases left in between. The CDR3 loop is CASSRGAGAYNEQFF. Written as DNA, the CDR3 is TGTGCCAGCAGCCGTGGCGCAGGGGCGTACAATGAGCAGTTCTTC.

V is TRBV28 and J is TRBJ2-2; TRBD1 matches at 10 bases. The CDR3 spans 15 residues. Trimming took 1 base from V and 5 from J; bases not matched to a gene: 1. Germline assignment: CDR1 MDHEN and CDR2 SYDVKM. Here the CDR3 DNA reads TGTGCCAGCAGTTTATCGGGACAGGGGACCGGGGAGCTGTTTTTT. It encodes CASSLSGQGTGELFF.

The chain uses TRBV11-1 and TRBJ1-1; TRBD1 might be the D (6 bases). The germline CDR1 and CDR2 sequences are SGHAT and FQDESV (reference sequence). V was clipped by 5 bases and J by 1 base, with 17 bases between them. CDR3 length equals 16 residues. CDR3 residues: CASSPGGTLRNTEAFF. The CDR3 bases are TGTGCCAGCAGCCCCGGCGGGACACTCAGGAACACTGAAGCTTTCTTT.

This clonotype has more than one count but fewer than ten. The rearrangement joins TRBV5-6 to TRBJ2-7, with 7 bases fitting TRBD2. CDR1 is SGHDT and CDR2 is YYEEEE in the germline V gene. With V trimmed by 2 bases and J by 3 bases, 8 bases remained unmatched. The CDR3 covers 15 residues. The CDR3, as DNA: TGTGCCAGCAGCTTTCAGGCAGGGACTATCTACGAGCAGTACGTC. This translates into CASSFQAGTIYEQYV.